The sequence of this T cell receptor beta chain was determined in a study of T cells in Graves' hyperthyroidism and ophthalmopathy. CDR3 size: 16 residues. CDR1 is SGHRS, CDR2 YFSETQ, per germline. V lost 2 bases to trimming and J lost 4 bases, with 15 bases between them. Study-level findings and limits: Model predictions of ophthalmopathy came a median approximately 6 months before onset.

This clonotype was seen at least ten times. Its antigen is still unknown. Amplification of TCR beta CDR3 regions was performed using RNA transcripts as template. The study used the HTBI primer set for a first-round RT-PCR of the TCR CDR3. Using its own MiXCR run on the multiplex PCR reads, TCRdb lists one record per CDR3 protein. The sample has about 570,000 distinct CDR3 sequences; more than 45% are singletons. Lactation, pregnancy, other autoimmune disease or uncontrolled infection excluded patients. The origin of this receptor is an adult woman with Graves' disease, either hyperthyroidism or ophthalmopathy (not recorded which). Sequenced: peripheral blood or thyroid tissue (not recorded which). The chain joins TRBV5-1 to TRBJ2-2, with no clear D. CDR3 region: CASSFGGRVFTGELFF. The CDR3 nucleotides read TGCGCCAGCAGCTTTGGCGGTCGTGTGTTCACCGGGGAGCTGTTTTTT.